The present T cell receptor beta chain was sequenced within a study of Ad26.COV2.S vaccination and SARS-CoV-2 variants. Points on this clone: Its cognate antigen is unknown.

Trimming took off 0 bases at V and 5 bases at J, with 11 bases between the two ends. There are 14 residues in the CDR3. Per germline, CDR1 SGHRS and CDR2 YFSETQ. TCRdb's table, derived via immunoSEQ multiplex PCR, lists solely in-frame clones and lacks some. Here the sample spans over 130,000 clones, about nine tenths being singletons. The study's findings and limits: Vaccine recipients surpassed placebo recipients in spike-specific TCR breadth.

This TCR was recovered from a human donor who had recovered from COVID-19. The material was peripheral blood, obtained after recovery from COVID-19. The gene calls are TRBV5-1 and TRBJ2-5, with D tentatively TRBD1 (7 bases). CDR3 bases: TGCGCCAGCAGCTTGGCCTCAGGGGGGGAGACCCAGTACTTC. Its protein is CASSLASGGETQYF.